This T cell receptor beta chain came from a study of graft-versus-host responses after intestinal transplantation. Sequenced by immunoSEQ multiplex PCR; TCRdb stores in-frame clones only, minus some. The top ten hold less than 4.5% of the sample, which has under 90,000 clones, around 90% seen once. Looked up from germline, CDR1 is MGHRA and CDR2 is YSYEKL. The CDR3 loop spans 16 amino acids. Germline trimming cut 0 bases from V and 4 bases from J; bases unmatched to any gene: 6. Concerning this clone: Its antigen remains unidentified.

V gene TRBV4-1 combines with J gene TRBJ1-2; the match to TRBD1 covers 9 bases. This specimen was unstimulated CD8+ T cells sorted from spleen or lymph node cells, taken before transplant. The sequence came from a human donor who was the organ donor for an intestinal transplant. The CDR3 reads CASSQEGQGSGYGYTF. The DNA of the CDR3 is TGCGCCAGCAGCCAAGAGGGACAGGGCTCGGGCTATGGCTACACCTTC.